This T cell receptor (beta chain) was retrieved from a study of blood T cell repertoires in COVID-19. Study background: COVID-19 samples, acute and convalescent, were from the United States, Italy and Spain.

Original processing notes: Amplifying reference gene primers gave estimates of nucleated cell counts. The method was immunoSEQ multiplex PCR; TCRdb's version includes in-frame clones alone and lacks a portion of them. The D gene and trimming were derived from the DNA, and the V and J assignments and clone size from that table. The sample holds about 210,000 clones, around 80% seen once. This CDR3 spans 19 amino acids. CDR1 MNHEY and CDR2 SMNVEV come from the germline V gene (reference sequence). V lost 2 bases, J lost 2 bases, and 13 bases stayed unmatched. The source material was peripheral blood. This clonotype was sampled from a woman aged 55-75 years with COVID-19, enrolled during active disease. The chain uses TRBV27 and TRBJ1-2; 11 nucleotides line up with TRBD1. The CDR3 coding sequence is TGTGCCAGCAGTTTAAGATTCCGGGACAGGGGGATGCCCAACTATGGCTACACCTTC. It is translated as CASSLRFRDRGMPNYGYTF.